This T cell receptor beta chain was sequenced in a study of shared clonotypes between healthy human individuals. Repertoires were generated with immunoSEQ multiplex PCR, while TCRdb's copy carries only in-frame clones and drops some. The table lists over a million clones, 95% to 97% of them singletons. Only one count was recorded for this clone. Antigen unknown. Study-level findings and limits: Lower generation probabilities were found for non-shared clonotypes than for those shared by all four donors. Though the depth was large, rarefaction showed that sorted-subset sequencing was incomplete.

Germline values: CDR1 SGHRS, CDR2 YFSETQ. This CDR3 region has 14 residues. Between the trimmed V and J ends, which lost 0 bases and 7 bases, there was a span of 11 bases. The material sequenced was naive CD4+ T cells sorted from blood. Subset here: CD45RA+ positively selected. The J gene is TRBJ2-1, the V gene TRBV5-1; D is possibly TRBD2 (6 bases). The sequence came from a man younger than 45 in good health. The CDR3 region is CASSLAVAVNEQFF. In DNA form, the CDR3 reads TGCGCCAGCAGCTTGGCCGTAGCGGTGAATGAGCAGTTCTTC.